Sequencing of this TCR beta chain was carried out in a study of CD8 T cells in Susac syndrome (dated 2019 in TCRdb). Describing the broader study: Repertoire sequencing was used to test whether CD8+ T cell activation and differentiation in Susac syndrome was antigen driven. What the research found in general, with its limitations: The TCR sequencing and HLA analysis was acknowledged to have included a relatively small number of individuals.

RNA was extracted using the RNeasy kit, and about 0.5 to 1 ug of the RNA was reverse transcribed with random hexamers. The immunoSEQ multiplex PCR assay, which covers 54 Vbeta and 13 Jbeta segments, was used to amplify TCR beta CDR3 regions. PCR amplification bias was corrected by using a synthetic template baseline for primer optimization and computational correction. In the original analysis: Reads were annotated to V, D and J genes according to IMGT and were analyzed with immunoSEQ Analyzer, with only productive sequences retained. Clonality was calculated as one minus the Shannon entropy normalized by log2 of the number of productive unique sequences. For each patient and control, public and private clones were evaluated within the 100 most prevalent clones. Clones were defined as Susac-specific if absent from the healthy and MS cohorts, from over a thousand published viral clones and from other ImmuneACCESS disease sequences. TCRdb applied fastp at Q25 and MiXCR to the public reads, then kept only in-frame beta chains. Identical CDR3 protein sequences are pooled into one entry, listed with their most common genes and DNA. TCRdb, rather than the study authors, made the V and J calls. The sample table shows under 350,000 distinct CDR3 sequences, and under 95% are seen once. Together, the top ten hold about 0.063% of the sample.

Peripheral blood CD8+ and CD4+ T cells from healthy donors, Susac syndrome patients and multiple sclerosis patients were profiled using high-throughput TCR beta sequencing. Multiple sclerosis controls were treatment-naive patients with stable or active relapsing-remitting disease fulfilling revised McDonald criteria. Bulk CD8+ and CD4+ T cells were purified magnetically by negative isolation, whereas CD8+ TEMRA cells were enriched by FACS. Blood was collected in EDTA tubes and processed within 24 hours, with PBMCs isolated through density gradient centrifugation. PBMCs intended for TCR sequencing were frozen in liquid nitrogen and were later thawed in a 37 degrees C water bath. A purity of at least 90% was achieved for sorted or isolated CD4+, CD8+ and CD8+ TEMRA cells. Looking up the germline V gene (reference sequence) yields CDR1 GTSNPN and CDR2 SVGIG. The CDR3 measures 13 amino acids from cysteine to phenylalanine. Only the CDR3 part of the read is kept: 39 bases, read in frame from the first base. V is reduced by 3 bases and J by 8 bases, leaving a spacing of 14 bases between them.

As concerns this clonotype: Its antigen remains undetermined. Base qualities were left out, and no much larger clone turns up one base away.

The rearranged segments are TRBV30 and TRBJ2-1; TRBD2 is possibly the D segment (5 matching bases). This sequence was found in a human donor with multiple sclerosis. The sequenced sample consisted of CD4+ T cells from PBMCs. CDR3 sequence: CAWRGWERYEQFF. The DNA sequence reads TGTGCCTGGAGGGGGTGGGAGCGATATGAGCAGTTCTTC. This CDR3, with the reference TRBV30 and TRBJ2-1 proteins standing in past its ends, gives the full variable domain SQTIHQWPATLVQPVGSPLSLECTVEGTSNPNLYWYRQAAGRGLQLLFYSVGIGQISSEVPQNLSASRPQDRQFILSSKKLLLSDSGFYLCAWRGWERYEQFFGPGTRLTVL.